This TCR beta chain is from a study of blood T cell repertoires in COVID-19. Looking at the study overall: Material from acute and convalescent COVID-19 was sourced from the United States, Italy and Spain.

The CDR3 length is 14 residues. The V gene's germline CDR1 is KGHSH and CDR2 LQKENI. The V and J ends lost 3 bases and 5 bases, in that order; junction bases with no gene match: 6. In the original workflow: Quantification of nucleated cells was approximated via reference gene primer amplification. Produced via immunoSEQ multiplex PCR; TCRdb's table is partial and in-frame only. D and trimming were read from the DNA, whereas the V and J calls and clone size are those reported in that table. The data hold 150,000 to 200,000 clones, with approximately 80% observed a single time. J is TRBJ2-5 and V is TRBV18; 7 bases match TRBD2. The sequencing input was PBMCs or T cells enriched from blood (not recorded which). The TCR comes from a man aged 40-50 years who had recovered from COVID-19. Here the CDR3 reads CASSPWTSSETQYF. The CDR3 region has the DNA TGTGCCAGCTCACCCTGGACTAGTTCGGAGACCCAGTACTTC.